The 21 T cell receptor beta chains below were found in one sample sequenced in a study of breast tumors, draining lymph nodes, adjacent tissues. A single record per CDR3 protein comes from TCRdb applying MiXCR to the multiplex PCR reads. The repertoire holds 200,000 or so distinct CDR3 sequences, approximately 31% seen once, with around 4.4% in the top ten. Breast cancer patients provided tissue from their axillary draining lymph nodes. The sample taken for sequencing was axillary lymph node tissue. The receptors stem from a female donor with breast cancer. Some clones in this sample may be carry-over from other donors' samples.

V usage is TRBV15 and J usage is TRBJ2-1; D is unclear. CDR1 is LNHNV and CDR2 is YYDKDF in the germline V gene (reference sequence). This CDR3 has 14 amino acids. V lost 2 bases and J 5 bases, leaving 10 bases between the germline ends. For the CDR3, the DNA is TGTGCCACCAGCAGACGCCCGGCCCACAATGAGCAGTTCTTC. Amino acids: CATSRRPAHNEQFF.

This clonotype was counted at least ten times. This rearrangement joins TRBV5-4 to TRBJ1-2; tentatively, D is TRBD1 (5 bases). This CDR3 contains 14 residues. Trimming shortened V by 4 bases and J by 8 bases, and 18 bases separated the two germline ends. From germline, CDR1 is SGHNT and CDR2 YYREEE (reference sequence). The CDR3 protein is CASSRPQGTAGYTF. For the CDR3, the DNA is TGTGCCAGCAGCCGTCCTCAGGGTACGGCGGGCTACACCTTC. The whole variable domain, remainder taken from reference TRBV5-4 and TRBJ1-2, is ETGVTQSPTHLIKTRGQQVTLRCSSQSGHNTVSWYQQALGQGPQFIFQYYREEENGRGNFPPRFSGLQFPNYSSELNVNALELDDSALYLCASSRPQGTAGYTFGSGTRLTVV.

This chain uses TRBV29-1 with TRBJ2-1; 10 bases match TRBD2. J gave up 9 bases and V 7 bases, and 12 bases lay outside the gene matches. CDR1 and CDR2 from the germline V gene are SQVTM and ANQGSEA. There are 14 residues in the CDR3. This CDR3 reads CSANAGTSDGEQFF. The DNA for the CDR3 is TGCAGCGCCAACGCCGGGACTAGCGATGGTGAGCAGTTCTTC.

This clonotype was picked up many times. The chain links TRBV5-1 to TRBJ2-6, with unresolved D. This CDR3 has 14 amino acids. V was trimmed by 2 bases and J by 0 bases, leaving 3 bases between them. Germline CDR1 is SGHRS and CDR2 is YFSETQ. The chain's CDR3 is CASSFPSGANVLTF. The CDR3 DNA reads TGCGCCAGCAGCTTCCCCTCTGGGGCCAACGTCCTGACTTTC.

About this clonotype: A much larger clonotype is one base distant, so this may be a read error. This chain links TRBV5-4 with TRBJ2-3; D is possibly TRBD1 (6 bases). The CDR3 contains 15 residues. V shed 4 bases and J shed 5 bases, with 17 bases lying between them. Germline CDR1 and CDR2: SGHNT and YYREEE (reference sequence). CDR3 bases: TGTGCCAGCAGCACGTCAGGGGCCGCGGGAGATACGCAGTATTTT. Amino acid sequence: CASSTSGAAGDTQYF.

This sequence joins TRBV20-1 and TRBJ2-5; D is unresolved. Between the trimmed V and J ends, which lost 3 bases and 1 base, there was a span of 9 bases. Germline V gives CDR1 DFQATT, CDR2 SNEGSKA (reference sequence). This CDR3 spans 13 amino acids. In DNA form, the CDR3 reads TGCAGTGCTAGTCCCCAGACCCAAGAGACCCAGTACTTC. This encodes CSASPQTQETQYF.

This clonotype came up many times. The chain uses TRBV11-2 and TRBJ1-6, with a possible D match to TRBD1 (6 bases). V lost 1 base, J lost 6 bases, and 10 bases lay in between. Looked up from germline, CDR1 is SGHAT and CDR2 is FQNNGV. The CDR3 consists of 15 residues. This chain's CDR3 is CASSLVAGVNSPLHF. The CDR3 nucleotides are TGTGCCAGCAGCTTAGTTGCAGGGGTTAATTCACCCCTCCACTTT.

The chain recombines TRBV9 with TRBJ2-3, with D uncertain. Deletions cut 0 bases from V and 11 bases from J, with 13 bases between. This CDR3 has 13 amino acids. Germline V lookup: CDR1 SGDLS, CDR2 YYNGEE. Here the CDR3 DNA reads TGTGCCAGCAGCGTAGGACCCAACAATGAGCAGTATTTT. Translating gives CASSVGPNNEQYF. Based on the CDR3 plus reference TRBV9 and TRBJ2-3, the full variable domain is DSGVTQTPKHLITATGQRVTLRCSPRSGDLSVYWYQQSLDQGLQFLIQYYNGEERAKGNILERFSAQQFPDLHSELNLSSLELGDSALYFCASSVGPNNEQYFGPGTRLTVL.

Only one count was recorded for this clonotype. This chain links TRBV7-2 with TRBJ2-6; 7 bases are a match to TRBD1. Germline values: CDR1 SGHTA, CDR2 FQGNSA. J was trimmed by 5 bases and V by 5 bases; bases with no gene match: 6. The CDR3 is 15 residues long. The CDR3 sequence: CASSAGGWRANVLTF. The DNA of the CDR3 is TGTGCCAGCAGCGCAGGGGGATGGAGGGCCAACGTCCTGACTTTC.

This clonotype was detected many times. V is TRBV6-1 and J is TRBJ2-5, with D possibly matching TRBD2 (6 bases). The CDR3 length is 16 residues. Germline V CDR1 and CDR2: MNHNS, SASEGT. The V and J ends lost 0 bases and 2 bases respectively, with 13 bases between them. CDR3 protein: CASSEARGRPQETQYF. The CDR3 nucleotides are TGTGCCAGCAGTGAAGCGCGGGGCAGGCCACAAGAGACCCAGTACTTC.

A remark on this clonotype: Its ends do not fully match the called genes, so a read error is possible. The chain employs TRBV5-8 and TRBJ1-3; D gene unclear. The germline V gene encodes CDR1 SGHTS and CDR2 YDEGEE. The CDR3 covers 15 residues. The CDR3 DNA is TGTGCCAGCAGCTGGAGTAGTCACGCGGGAAACGCCATATATTTT. It codes for CASSWSSHAGNAIYF.

Notes on this clonotype: A much larger clone sits a single nucleotide away, making a read error possible. This chain links TRBV9 with TRBJ2-1, with TRBD2 as a possible D gene (5 bases). CDR1 SGDLS and CDR2 YYNGEE come from the germline V gene. CDR3 length: 15 amino acids. The CDR3 here is CASSGELEAIDERFF. The CDR3 nucleotides are TGTGCCAGCAGCGGAGAACTAGAGGCGATTGATGAGCGGTTCTTC. The entire variable domain, with the rest obtained from reference TRBV9 and TRBJ2-1, is as follows: DSGVTQTPKHLITATGQRVTLRCSPRSGDLSVYWYQQSLDQGLQFLIQYYNGEERAKGNILERFSAQQFPDLHSELNLSSLELGDSALYFCASSGELEAIDERFFGPGTRLTVL.

This clonotype was picked up many times. This CDR3 reads CASSLQRTTYGYTF. The CDR3 DNA reads as TGTGCCAGCAGTTTACAGAGGACAACCTATGGCTACACCTTC. This chain uses TRBV12-3 or TRBV12-4 with TRBJ1-2, with D possibly TRBD1 on 5 matching bases. This CDR3 is built from 14 residues. Trimming cost V 2 bases and J 4 bases, with 11 bases left between them.

In this sample, this clonotype turned up many times. The genes are TRBV20-1 and TRBJ2-7; 10 bases align to TRBD2. V lost 4 bases, J lost 5 bases, and 5 bases stayed unmatched. This CDR3 spans 13 amino acids. Germline lookup yields CDR1 DFQATT and CDR2 SNEGSKA (reference sequence). CDR3 loop: CSATSGTSDEQYF. Here the CDR3 DNA reads TGCAGTGCTACGTCCGGGACTAGCGACGAGCAGTACTTC.

At least ten counts were recorded for this clonotype. This chain links TRBV18 with TRBJ2-1; D possibly corresponds to TRBD2 (5 bases). The V and J ends lost 3 bases and 10 bases respectively, with 10 bases between them. This CDR3 region has 12 residues. CDR1 and CDR2 from the germline V gene are KGHSH and LQKENI. CDR3 sequence: CASSPMASEQFF. As DNA, the CDR3 is TGTGCCAGCTCACCCATGGCTAGCGAGCAGTTCTTC.

Ten or more counts support this clonotype. The chain uses TRBV30 and TRBJ1-2, with D perhaps TRBD1 (6 bases). The CDR3 has 14 amino acids. Germline V gene lookup returns CDR1 GTSNPN and CDR2 SVGIG (reference sequence). The germline V and J ends were trimmed by 2 bases and 4 bases, with 14 bases remaining between them. The CDR3 coding sequence is TGTGCCTGGAGTCGTCCAGGGGCTTCCTATGGCTACACCTTC. Translation: CAWSRPGASYGYTF.

This clonotype was seen at least ten times. The chain joins TRBV20-1 to TRBJ2-7; D is possibly TRBD1 (6 bases). Trimming left V 8 bases short and J 2 bases short, with 16 bases between. The germline gives CDR1 DFQATT, CDR2 SNEGSKA (reference sequence). The CDR3 is made up of 13 amino acids. CDR3 amino acids: CSSNQGNAYEQYF. CDR3 nucleotides: TGCAGTTCTAACCAGGGGAACGCCTACGAGCAGTACTTC.

This clonotype was recorded at least ten times. This chain joins TRBV14 and TRBJ2-6; D not certain. Per the germline V gene, CDR1 is SGHDN and CDR2 is FVKESK. V lost 0 bases and J 0 bases, leaving 9 bases between the germline ends. The CDR3 is made up of 17 amino acids. The CDR3 DNA is TGTGCCAGCAGCCAAGAGGGTAGCTCCTCTGGGGCCAACGTCCTGACTTTC. It encodes CASSQEGSSSGANVLTF.

The table lists this clonotype with many counts. The rearrangement joins TRBV7-9 to TRBJ1-5, with a possible D match to TRBD1 (5 bases). V lost 1 base and J 1 base, leaving 14 bases between the germline ends. Germline loops: CDR1 SEHNR, CDR2 FQNEAQ (reference sequence). This CDR3 region has 17 residues. CDR3 sequence reads: CASSLGDGPESNQPQHF. The CDR3 DNA reads as TGTGCCAGCAGCTTAGGGGACGGGCCTGAGAGCAATCAGCCCCAGCATTTT.

The sample holds many counts of this clonotype. The rearrangement links TRBV7-8 to TRBJ2-1; possibly TRBD1 for D (6 bases). V lost 5 bases and J 0 bases, leaving 17 bases between the germline ends. CDR1 is SGHVS, CDR2 FQNEAQ, per germline. The CDR3 has 17 amino acids. CDR3 residues: CASSPDATGSSYNEQFF. DNA for the CDR3: TGTGCCAGCAGCCCCGACGCAACAGGGAGCTCCTACAATGAGCAGTTCTTC.

This clonotype has ten or more counts. The CDR3 bases are TGTGCCAGCAGTGTAGGCGGTGGTGCGGAGACCCAGTACTTC. This translates into CASSVGGGAETQYF. V gene TRBV2 combines with J gene TRBJ2-5, with unresolved D. The CDR3 loop spans 14 amino acids. V was cut by 4 bases and J by 5 bases, with 14 bases left in between. The germline V gene has CDR1 SNHLY and CDR2 FYNNEI.